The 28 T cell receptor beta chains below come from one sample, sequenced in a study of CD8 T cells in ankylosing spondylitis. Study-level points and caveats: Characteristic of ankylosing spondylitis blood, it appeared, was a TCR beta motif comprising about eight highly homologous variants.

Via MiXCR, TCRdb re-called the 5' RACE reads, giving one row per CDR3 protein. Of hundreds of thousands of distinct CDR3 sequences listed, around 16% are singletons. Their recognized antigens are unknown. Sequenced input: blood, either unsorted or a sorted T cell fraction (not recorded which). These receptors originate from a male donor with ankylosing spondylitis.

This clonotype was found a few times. CDR3 DNA: TGTGCCAGCAGTGACTCGGGGGGGCACCACACAGATACGCAGTATTTT. Translation gives CASSDSGGHHTDTQYF. This rearrangement joins TRBV6-4 to TRBJ2-3; possible D gene TRBD2, 7 bases. V was cut by 0 bases and J by 2 bases, with 12 bases left in between. CDR3 size: 16 residues. CDR1 is MRHNA, CDR2 SNTAGT, per germline.

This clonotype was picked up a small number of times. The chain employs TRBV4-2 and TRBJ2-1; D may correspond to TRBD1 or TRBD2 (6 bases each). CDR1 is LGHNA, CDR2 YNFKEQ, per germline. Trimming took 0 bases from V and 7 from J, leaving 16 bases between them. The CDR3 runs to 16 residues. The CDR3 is CASSQEHGGQWNEQFF. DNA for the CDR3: TGTGCCAGCAGCCAAGAGCACGGGGGCCAATGGAATGAGCAGTTCTTC.

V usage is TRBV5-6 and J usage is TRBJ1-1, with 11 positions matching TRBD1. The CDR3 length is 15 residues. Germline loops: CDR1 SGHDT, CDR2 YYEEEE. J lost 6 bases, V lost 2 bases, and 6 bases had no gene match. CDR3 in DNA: TGTGCCAGCAGCTTAATATGGGACAGGGGGTCTGAAGCTTTCTTT. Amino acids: CASSLIWDRGSEAFF.

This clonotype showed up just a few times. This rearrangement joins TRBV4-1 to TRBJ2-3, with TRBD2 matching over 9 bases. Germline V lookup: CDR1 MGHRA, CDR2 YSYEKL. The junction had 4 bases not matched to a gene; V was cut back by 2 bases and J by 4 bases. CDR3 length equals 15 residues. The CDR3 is CASSQLRGGADTQYF. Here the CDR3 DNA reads TGCGCCAGCAGCCAATTGCGCGGGGGGGCAGATACGCAGTATTTT.

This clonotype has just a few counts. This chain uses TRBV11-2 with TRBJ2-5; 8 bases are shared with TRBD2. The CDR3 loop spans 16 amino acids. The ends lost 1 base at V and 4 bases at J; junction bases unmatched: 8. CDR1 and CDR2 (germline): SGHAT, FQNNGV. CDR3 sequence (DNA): TGTGCCAGCAGCTTAGGGGGTAGCGGGAATGGAGAGACCCAGTACTTC. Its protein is CASSLGGSGNGETQYF.

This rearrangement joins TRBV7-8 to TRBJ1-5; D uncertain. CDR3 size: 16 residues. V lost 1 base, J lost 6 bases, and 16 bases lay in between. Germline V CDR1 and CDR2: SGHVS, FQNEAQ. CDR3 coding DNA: TGTGCCAGCAGCTTAGACATCGGGCGTGCTGGTCAGCCCCAGCATTTT. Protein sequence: CASSLDIGRAGQPQHF.

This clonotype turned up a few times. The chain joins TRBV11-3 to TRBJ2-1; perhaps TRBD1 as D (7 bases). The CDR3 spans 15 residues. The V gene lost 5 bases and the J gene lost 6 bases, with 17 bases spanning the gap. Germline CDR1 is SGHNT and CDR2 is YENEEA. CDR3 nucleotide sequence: TGTGCCAGCAGCCCCCGACAGGGAGGACGCAATGAGCAGTTCTTC. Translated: CASSPRQGGRNEQFF.

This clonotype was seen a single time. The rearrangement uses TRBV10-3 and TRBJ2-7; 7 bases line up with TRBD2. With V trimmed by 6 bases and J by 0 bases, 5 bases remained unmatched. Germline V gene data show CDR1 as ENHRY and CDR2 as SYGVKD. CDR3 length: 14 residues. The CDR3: CAISGAGSSYEQYF. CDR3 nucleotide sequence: TGTGCCATCAGCGGAGCGGGAAGCTCCTACGAGCAGTACTTC.

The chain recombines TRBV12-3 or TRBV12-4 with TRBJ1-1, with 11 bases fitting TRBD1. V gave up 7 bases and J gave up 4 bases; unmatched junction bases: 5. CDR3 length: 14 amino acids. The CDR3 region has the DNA TGTGCCAGCACACCGGGACAGGGGGGCACTGAAGCTTTCTTT. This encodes CASTPGQGGTEAFF.

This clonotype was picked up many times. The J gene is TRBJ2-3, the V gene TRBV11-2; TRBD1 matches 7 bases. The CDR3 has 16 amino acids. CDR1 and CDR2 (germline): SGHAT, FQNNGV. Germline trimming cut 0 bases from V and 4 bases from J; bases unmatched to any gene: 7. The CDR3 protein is CASSLDYGTVSDTQYF. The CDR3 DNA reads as TGTGCCAGCAGCTTAGATTACGGGACAGTATCAGATACGCAGTATTTT.

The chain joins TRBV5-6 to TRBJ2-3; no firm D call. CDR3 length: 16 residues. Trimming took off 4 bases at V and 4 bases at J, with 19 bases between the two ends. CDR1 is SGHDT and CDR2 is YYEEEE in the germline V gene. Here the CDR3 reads CASSHADASGADTQYF. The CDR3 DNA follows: TGTGCCAGCAGCCACGCGGACGCGTCTGGGGCAGATACGCAGTATTTT.

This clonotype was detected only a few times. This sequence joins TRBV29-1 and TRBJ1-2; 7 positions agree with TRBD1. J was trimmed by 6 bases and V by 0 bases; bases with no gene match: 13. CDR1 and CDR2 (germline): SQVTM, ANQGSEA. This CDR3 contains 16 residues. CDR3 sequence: CSVEDLFLGGADGYTF. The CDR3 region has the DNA TGCAGCGTTGAAGATTTATTTTTAGGGGGCGCGGATGGCTACACCTTC. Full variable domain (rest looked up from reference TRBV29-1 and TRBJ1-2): SAVISQKPSRDICQRGTSLTIQCQVDSQVTMMFWYRQQPGQSLTLIATANQGSEATYESGFVIDKFPISRPNLTFSTLTVSNMSPEDSSIYLCSVEDLFLGGADGYTFGSGTRLTVV.

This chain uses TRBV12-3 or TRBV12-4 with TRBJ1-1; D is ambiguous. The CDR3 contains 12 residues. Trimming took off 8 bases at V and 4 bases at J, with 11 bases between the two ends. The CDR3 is CASASGSTEAFF. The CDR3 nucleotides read TGTGCCAGCGCAAGCGGCTCCACTGAAGCTTTCTTT.

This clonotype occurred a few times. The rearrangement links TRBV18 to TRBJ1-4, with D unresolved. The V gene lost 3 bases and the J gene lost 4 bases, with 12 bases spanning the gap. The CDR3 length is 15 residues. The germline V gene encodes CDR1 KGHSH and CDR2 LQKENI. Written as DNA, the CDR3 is TGTGCCAGCTCACCGGTCTCAGGAAATAATGAAAAACTGTTTTTT. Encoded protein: CASSPVSGNNEKLFF.

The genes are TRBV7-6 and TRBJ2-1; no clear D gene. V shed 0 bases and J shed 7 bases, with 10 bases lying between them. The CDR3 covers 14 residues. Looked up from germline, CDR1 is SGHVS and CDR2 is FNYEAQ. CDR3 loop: CASSLAAVENEQFF. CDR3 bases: TGTGCCAGCAGCTTAGCTGCGGTGGAGAATGAGCAGTTCTTC.

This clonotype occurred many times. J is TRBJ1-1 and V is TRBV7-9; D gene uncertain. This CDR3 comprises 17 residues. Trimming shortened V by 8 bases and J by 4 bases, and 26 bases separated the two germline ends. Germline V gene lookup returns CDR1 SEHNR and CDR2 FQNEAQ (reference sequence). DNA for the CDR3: TGTGCCAGCCCCCCTGACGATTGGGTGACTTCTGGCACTGAAGCTTTCTTT. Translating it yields CASPPDDWVTSGTEAFF.

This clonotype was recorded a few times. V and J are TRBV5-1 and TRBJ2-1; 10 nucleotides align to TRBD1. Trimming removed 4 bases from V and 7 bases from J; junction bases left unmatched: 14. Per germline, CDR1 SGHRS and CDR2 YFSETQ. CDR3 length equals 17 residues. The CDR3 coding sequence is TGCGCCAGCAGCGTGGGATGGGACAGGGGCTTTTTTAATGAGCAGTTCTTC. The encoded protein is CASSVGWDRGFFNEQFF. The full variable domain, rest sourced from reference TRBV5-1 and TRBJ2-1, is KAGVTQTPRYLIKTRGQQVTLSCSPISGHRSVSWYQQTPGQGLQFLFEYFSETQRNKGNFPGRFSGRQFSNSRSEMNVSTLELGDSALYLCASSVGWDRGFFNEQFFGPGTRLTVL.

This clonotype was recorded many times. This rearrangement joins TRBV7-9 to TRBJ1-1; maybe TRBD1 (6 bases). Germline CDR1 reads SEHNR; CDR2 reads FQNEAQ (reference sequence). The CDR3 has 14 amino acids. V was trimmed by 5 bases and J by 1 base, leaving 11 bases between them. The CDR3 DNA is TGTGCCAGCAGCCTCACAGGGTGGAACACTGAAGCTTTCTTT. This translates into CASSLTGWNTEAFF.

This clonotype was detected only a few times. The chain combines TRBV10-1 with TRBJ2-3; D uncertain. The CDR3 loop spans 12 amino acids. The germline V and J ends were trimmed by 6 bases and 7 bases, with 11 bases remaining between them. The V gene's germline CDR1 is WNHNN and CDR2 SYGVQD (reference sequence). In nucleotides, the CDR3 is TGCGCCAGCAGCGACAACCGATATACGCAGTATTTT. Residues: CASSDNRYTQYF.

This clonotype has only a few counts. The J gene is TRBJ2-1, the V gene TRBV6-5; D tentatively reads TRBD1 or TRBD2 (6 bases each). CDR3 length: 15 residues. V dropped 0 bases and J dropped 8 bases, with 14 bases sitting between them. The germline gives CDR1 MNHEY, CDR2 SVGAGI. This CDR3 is CASSYSGGLADEQFF. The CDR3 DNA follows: TGTGCCAGCAGTTACTCGGGGGGCCTGGCGGATGAGCAGTTCTTC.

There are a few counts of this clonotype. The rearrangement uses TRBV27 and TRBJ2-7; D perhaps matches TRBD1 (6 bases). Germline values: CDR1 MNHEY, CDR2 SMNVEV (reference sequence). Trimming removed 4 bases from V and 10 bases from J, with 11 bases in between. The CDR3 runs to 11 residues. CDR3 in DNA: TGTGCCAGCAGTTCACCCAGGGGACAGTACTTC. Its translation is CASSSPRGQYF.

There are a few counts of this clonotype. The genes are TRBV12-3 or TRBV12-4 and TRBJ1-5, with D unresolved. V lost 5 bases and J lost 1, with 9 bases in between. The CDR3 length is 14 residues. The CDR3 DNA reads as TGTGCCAGCAGTCCCTTGGACAGCAATCAGCCCCAGCATTTT. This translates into CASSPLDSNQPQHF.

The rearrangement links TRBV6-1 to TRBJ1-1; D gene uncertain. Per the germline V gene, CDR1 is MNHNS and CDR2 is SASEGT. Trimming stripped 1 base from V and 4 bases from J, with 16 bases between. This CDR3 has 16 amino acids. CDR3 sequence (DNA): TGTGCCAGCAGTGAAGTCCTGACGTACCACGGCACTGAAGCTTTCTTT. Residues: CASSEVLTYHGTEAFF.

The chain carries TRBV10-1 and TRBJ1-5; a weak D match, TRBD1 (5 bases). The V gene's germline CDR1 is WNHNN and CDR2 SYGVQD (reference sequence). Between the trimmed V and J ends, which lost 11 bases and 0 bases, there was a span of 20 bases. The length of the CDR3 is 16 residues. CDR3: CAGTSGGADSNQPQHF. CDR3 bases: TGCGCCGGCACTTCCGGGGGTGCCGATAGCAATCAGCCCCAGCATTTT.

The CDR3 sequence: CASSNSPDRVYHTGELFF. In nucleotides, the CDR3 is TGTGCCAGCAGCAATTCCCCCGACAGAGTTTATCACACCGGGGAGCTGTTTTTT. The rearrangement joins TRBV11-1 to TRBJ2-2; possibly TRBD1 for D (5 bases). CDR3 length equals 18 residues. Trimming took 5 bases from V and 3 from J, leaving 22 bases between them. Germline assignment: CDR1 SGHAT and CDR2 FQDESV (reference sequence).

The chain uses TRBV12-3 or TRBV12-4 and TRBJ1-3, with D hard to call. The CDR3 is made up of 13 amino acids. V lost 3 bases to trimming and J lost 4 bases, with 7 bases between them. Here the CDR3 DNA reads TGTGCCAGCAGTTTTTGGTTGGGAAACACCATATATTTT. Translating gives CASSFWLGNTIYF.

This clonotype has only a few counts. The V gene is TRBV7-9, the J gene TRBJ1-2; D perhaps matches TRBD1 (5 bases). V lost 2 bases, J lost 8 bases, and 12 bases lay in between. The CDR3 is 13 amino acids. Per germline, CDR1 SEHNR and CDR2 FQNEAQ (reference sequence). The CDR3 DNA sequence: TGTGCCAGCAGCTTACCAGGGATTTCGGGCTACACCTTC. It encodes CASSLPGISGYTF.

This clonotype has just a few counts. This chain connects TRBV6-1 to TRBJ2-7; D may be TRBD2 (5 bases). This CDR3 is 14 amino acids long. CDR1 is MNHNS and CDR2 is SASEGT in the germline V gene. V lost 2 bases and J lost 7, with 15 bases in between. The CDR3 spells CASSELAIYLEQYF. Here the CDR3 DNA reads TGTGCCAGCAGTGAATTAGCGATCTATCTAGAGCAGTACTTC.